This TCR beta chain was found in a study of vaccination effects on CD4 cells after COVID-19. The CDR3 totals 14 residues. CDR1 and CDR2 from the germline V gene are SGHRS and YFSETQ. Trimming stripped 3 bases from V and 0 bases from J, with 9 bases between. The ViraFEST assay expanded antigen-specific CD4+ T cells with viral peptide pools before sequencing. It was after nine to ten days of culture that CD4+ T cells were isolated. BNT162b2 vaccine or mRNA-1273 vaccine was given to participants in two doses. TCRdb keeps only in-frame clones here, not all; method: immunoSEQ multiplex PCR. The table lists tens of thousands of clones, 80% to 85% of them singletons. To note about this clone: Its antigen is undetermined.

The sequencing here drew on CD4+ T cells from PBMCs cultured with HCoV-229E spike peptides, taken after COVID-19 vaccination. The receptor was derived from a human donor who received a COVID-19 vaccine. The gene calls are TRBV5-1 and TRBJ1-1; D is unclear. CDR3 loop: CASSSQYMNTEAFF. The CDR3 DNA follows: TGCGCCAGCAGCTCTCAATACATGAACACTGAAGCTTTCTTT.